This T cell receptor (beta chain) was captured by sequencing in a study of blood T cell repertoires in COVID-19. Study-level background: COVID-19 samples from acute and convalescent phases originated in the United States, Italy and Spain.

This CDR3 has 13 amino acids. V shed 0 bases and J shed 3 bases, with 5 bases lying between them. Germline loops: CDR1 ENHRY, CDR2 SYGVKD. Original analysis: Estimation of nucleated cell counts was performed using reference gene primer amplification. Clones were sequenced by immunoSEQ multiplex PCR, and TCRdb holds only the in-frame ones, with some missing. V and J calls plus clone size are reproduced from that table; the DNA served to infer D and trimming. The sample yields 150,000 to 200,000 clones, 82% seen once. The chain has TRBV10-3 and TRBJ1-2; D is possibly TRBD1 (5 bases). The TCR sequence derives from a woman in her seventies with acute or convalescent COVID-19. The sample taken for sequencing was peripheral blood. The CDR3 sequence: CAISESGDYGYTF. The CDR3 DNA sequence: TGTGCCATCAGTGAGTCAGGGGACTATGGCTACACCTTC.